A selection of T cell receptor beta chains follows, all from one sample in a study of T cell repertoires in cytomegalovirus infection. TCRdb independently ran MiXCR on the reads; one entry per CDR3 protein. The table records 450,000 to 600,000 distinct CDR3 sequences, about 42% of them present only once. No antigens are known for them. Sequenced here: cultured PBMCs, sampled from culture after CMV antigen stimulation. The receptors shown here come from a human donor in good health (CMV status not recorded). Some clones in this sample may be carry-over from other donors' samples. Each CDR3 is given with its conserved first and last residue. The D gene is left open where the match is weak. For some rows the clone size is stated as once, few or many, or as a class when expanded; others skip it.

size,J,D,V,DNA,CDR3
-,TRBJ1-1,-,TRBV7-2,TGTGCCAGCACCCCACAAGGGGTACTTACTGAAGCTTTCTTT,CASTPQGVLTEAFF
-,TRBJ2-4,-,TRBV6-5,TGTGCCAGCAGCTATAGACGGTCGTTGGAAAATCAGTACTTC,CASSYRRSLENQYF
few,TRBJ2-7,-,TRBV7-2,TGTGCCAGCAGCTTTTACCCGCCCTACGAGCAGTACTTC,CASSFYPPYEQYF
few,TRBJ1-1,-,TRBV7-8,TGTGCCAGCAGCTTCGGCGGTTACACTGAAGCTTTCTTT,CASSFGGYTEAFF
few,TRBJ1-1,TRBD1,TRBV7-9,TGTGCCAGCAGCCCGCGGACAGGGGTGAACACTGAAGCTTTCTTT,CASSPRTGVNTEAFF
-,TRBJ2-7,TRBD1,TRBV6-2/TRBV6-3,TGTGCCAGCATTCCCGACAGGGGGCGCGGCGAGCAGTACTTC,CASIPDRGRGEQYF
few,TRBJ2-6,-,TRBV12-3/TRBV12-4,TGTGCCAGCAGGGTTCACTCTGGGGCCAACGTCCTGACTTTC,CASRVHSGANVLTF
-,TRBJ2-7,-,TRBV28,TGTGCCAGCAGGGGGATCGGGTTCACCAACTACGAGCAGTACTTC,CASRGIGFTNYEQYF
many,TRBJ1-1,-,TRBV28,TGTGCCAGCAGTTTACCGGAAGGAACGGACACTGAAGCTTTCTTT,CASSLPEGTDTEAFF
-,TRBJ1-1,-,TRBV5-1,TGCGCCAGCAGCTTGGAAGCTAGGAACACTGAAGCTTTCTTT,CASSLEARNTEAFF